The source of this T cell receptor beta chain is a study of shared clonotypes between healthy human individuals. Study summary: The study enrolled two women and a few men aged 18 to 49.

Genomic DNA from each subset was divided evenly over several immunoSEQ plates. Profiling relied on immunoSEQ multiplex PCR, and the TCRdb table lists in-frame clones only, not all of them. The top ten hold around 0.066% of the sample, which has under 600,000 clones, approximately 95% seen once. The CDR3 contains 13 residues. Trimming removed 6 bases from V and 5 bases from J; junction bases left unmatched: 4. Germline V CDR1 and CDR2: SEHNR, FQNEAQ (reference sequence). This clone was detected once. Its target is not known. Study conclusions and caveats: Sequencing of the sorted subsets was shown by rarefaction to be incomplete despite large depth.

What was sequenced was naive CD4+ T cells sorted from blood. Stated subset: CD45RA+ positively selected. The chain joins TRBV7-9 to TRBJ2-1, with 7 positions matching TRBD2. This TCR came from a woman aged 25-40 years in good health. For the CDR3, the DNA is TGTGCCAGCAGATCCCTAGCGGACAATGAGCAGTTCTTC. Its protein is CASRSLADNEQFF.